The clone carrying this T cell receptor (beta chain) was recorded a few times. Its specificity is not known. CDR1 SGHDT and CDR2 YYEEEE come from the germline V gene. This CDR3 is built from 14 residues. Trimming removed 4 bases at V and 4 bases at J, with 13 bases between. This record belongs to a study of CD8 T cells in ankylosing spondylitis. Quantitative molecular-barcoded 5'-RACE generated the TCR beta libraries. Via MiXCR, TCRdb re-called the 5' RACE reads, giving one row per CDR3 protein. Altogether about 540,000 distinct CDR3 sequences are present, roughly 13% being singletons, with the ten largest covering under 7.5%. General study points: There was reportedly significant enrichment of clones that were disease-linked in matched ankylosing spondylitis synovial fluid. In the blood and synovial fluid of reactive arthritis, some motif variants had been previously reported. Seven or eight highly homologous variants formed a TCR beta motif that appeared characteristic of ankylosing spondylitis blood. Peripheral blood samples showed relatively rare disease-linked clones, and these clones were CD8+.

The chain couples TRBV5-6 to TRBJ2-3, with D hard to call. Sequences were obtained from blood, either unsorted or a sorted T cell fraction (not recorded which). The receptor comes from a male donor with ankylosing spondylitis. The CDR3 region has the DNA TGTGCCAGCAGCCTAAGGATTGGGGCAGATACGCAGTATTTT. Translation: CASSLRIGADTQYF.